This T cell receptor beta chain came from a study of vaccination effects on CD4 cells after COVID-19. At the level of the study: Both of the two convalescent patients gave a sample, one 16 days and one a week before vaccination.

CD4+ T cells specific for antigen were expanded with viral peptide pools by the ViraFEST assay before sequencing. Subsequent to a culture period of under twelve days, CD4+ T cells were isolated. PCR confirmed that the person was infected with SARS-CoV-2 between March and December 2020. Two million PBMC per well received approximately 9.4 IU/ml IL-2 and approximately 10 ug/ml peptides in culture. On day 3 and again on day 7, half the medium was replaced with IL-2 medium. Some clones are missing from TCRdb's copy, which holds only in-frame ones; the method was immunoSEQ multiplex PCR. This table has 20,000 to 30,000 clones, about three quarters appearing once. As to this clone: The antigen remains unidentified.

General study points: Early timepoints after infection were absent, and convalescent patients were few in the study.

V lost 0 bases and J 6 bases, leaving 12 bases between the germline ends. The CDR3 is 14 residues long. The germline gives CDR1 LNHNV, CDR2 YYDKDF (reference sequence). The chain couples TRBV15 to TRBJ2-7; perhaps TRBD1 as D (6 bases). Here the sequenced sample was CD4+ T cells from PBMCs cultured with SARS-CoV-2 spike peptides, taken before COVID-19 vaccination. The sequence derives from a human donor who had a prior SARS-CoV-2 infection. The CDR3 DNA reads TGTGCCACCAGCAGAGAAGTCCTAGGGGGCGAGCAGTACTTC. It translates to CATSREVLGGEQYF.